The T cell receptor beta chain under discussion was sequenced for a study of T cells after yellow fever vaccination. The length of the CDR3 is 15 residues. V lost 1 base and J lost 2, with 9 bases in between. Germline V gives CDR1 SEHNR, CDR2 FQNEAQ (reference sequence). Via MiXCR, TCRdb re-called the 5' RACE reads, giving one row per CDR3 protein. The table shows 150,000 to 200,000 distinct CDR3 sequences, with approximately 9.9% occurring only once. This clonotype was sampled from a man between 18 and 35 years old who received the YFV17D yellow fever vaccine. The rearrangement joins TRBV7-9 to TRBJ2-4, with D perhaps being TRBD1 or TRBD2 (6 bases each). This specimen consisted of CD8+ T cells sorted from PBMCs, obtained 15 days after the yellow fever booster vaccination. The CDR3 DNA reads TGTGCCAGCAGCTTAGGGAGGGGGTCCAAAAACATTCAGTACTTC. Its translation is CASSLGRGSKNIQYF.